Following are 13 T cell receptor beta chains from one sample sequenced in a study of identical twins. TCRdb passed the 5' RACE reads through MiXCR, listing each CDR3 protein once. Among roughly 350,000 distinct CDR3 sequences listed, about 10% were seen once. The sample comprised naive T cells sorted from blood. Receptors were obtained from a woman between 50 and 59 years old in good health.

This clonotype was counted many times. This chain links TRBV12-3 or TRBV12-4 with TRBJ2-1; D could derive from TRBD1 or TRBD2 (5 bases each). Trimming took off 7 bases at V and 2 bases at J, with 15 bases between the two ends. The length of the CDR3 is 15 residues. The CDR3 region has the DNA TGTGCCAGCACCCTTCTGGGACGGGCCTACAATGAGCAGTTCTTC. Protein: CASTLLGRAYNEQFF.

The gene calls are TRBV12-3 or TRBV12-4 and TRBJ2-3; D uncertain. CDR3 length: 12 amino acids. V gave up 7 bases and J gave up 2 bases, with 7 bases separating them. This chain's CDR3 is CASKSHTDTQYF. The CDR3 nucleotides are TGTGCCAGCAAGTCCCACACAGATACGCAGTATTTT.

The chain couples TRBV5-1 to TRBJ2-1, with a possible D match to TRBD1 (6 bases). The CDR3 spans 16 residues. V shed 6 bases and J shed 2 bases, with 18 bases lying between them. Germline-derived CDR1 and CDR2 are SGHRS and YFSETQ. The CDR3 DNA is TGCGCCAGCACCCGTGGGGACATGCCTACCTACAATGAGCAGTTCTTC. Amino acid sequence: CASTRGDMPTYNEQFF. Filled out from reference TRBV5-1 and TRBJ2-1, the complete variable domain reads KAGVTQTPRYLIKTRGQQVTLSCSPISGHRSVSWYQQTPGQGLQFLFEYFSETQRNKGNFPGRFSGRQFSNSRSEMNVSTLELGDSALYLCASTRGDMPTYNEQFFGPGTRLTVL.

This clonotype occurred a few times. The chain links TRBV3-1 to TRBJ1-1, with D tentatively TRBD1 (5 bases). Deletions cut 4 bases from V and 5 bases from J, with 20 bases between. This CDR3 has 16 amino acids. The V gene's germline CDR1 is LGHDT and CDR2 YNNKEL (reference sequence). CDR3 nucleotides: TGTGCCAGCAGCCTAACAGGCGTCAGGGTTGCAACTGAAGCTTTCTTT. Amino acids: CASSLTGVRVATEAFF.

The rearrangement links TRBV18 to TRBJ2-1; no reliable D call. Between the trimmed V and J ends, which lost 5 bases and 7 bases, there was a span of 9 bases. CDR3 length: 12 residues. Germline V gene data show CDR1 as KGHSH and CDR2 as LQKENI. This chain's CDR3 is CASSTLLNEQFF. The CDR3 coding sequence is TGTGCCAGCTCAACCCTCTTGAATGAGCAGTTCTTC.

This clonotype was recorded at least ten times. The chain links TRBV5-1 to TRBJ2-1, with TRBD2 as a possible D gene (6 bases). Germline V gene lookup returns CDR1 SGHRS and CDR2 YFSETQ. Trimming pared 5 bases from V and 4 bases from J, leaving 19 bases between. This CDR3 has 16 residues. The CDR3 coding sequence is TGCGCCAGCAGTTCCCCTCGCGGGACTGGGTACAATGAGCAGTTCTTC. Encoded protein: CASSSPRGTGYNEQFF.

V and J are TRBV29-1 and TRBJ2-1; D perhaps matches TRBD2 (5 bases). CDR3 length equals 14 residues. V lost 3 bases, J lost 0 bases, and 9 bases lay in between. CDR1 is SQVTM and CDR2 is ANQGSEA in the germline V gene. The CDR3 sequence is CSVDRGISYNEQFF. The CDR3 DNA sequence: TGCAGCGTTGATAGAGGGATCTCCTACAATGAGCAGTTCTTC.

This chain uses TRBV27 with TRBJ1-1, with 7 positions matching TRBD1. The CDR3 sequence is 14 residues long. Unmatched junction bases numbered 3, after V lost 2 bases and J lost 3 bases. The germline CDR1 and CDR2 sequences are MNHEY and SMNVEV (reference sequence). The CDR3 DNA sequence: TGTGCCAGCAGTTTAGGGGACAGATACACTGAAGCTTTCTTT. Protein product: CASSLGDRYTEAFF.

Ten or more counts support this clonotype. The chain couples TRBV24-1 to TRBJ2-5; D is tentatively TRBD1 or TRBD2 (5 bases each). Trimming took off 4 bases at V and 4 bases at J, with 18 bases between the two ends. The CDR3 has 16 residues. Germline lookup yields CDR1 KGHDR and CDR2 SFDVKD. CDR3 amino acids: CATSEGWGRELETQYF. In DNA, the CDR3 is TGTGCCACCAGTGAAGGGTGGGGCAGGGAGTTAGAGACCCAGTACTTC.

The chain joins TRBV27 to TRBJ2-3; 14 positions match TRBD2. The length of the CDR3 is 16 residues. V lost 2 bases to trimming and J lost 5 bases; unmatched junction nucleotides: 3. Germline V gives CDR1 MNHEY, CDR2 SMNVEV (reference sequence). The CDR3 nucleotides read TGTGCCAGCAGTTTACCGACTAGCGGGAGGGGAGATACGCAGTATTTT. This encodes CASSLPTSGRGDTQYF.

V is TRBV5-1 and J is TRBJ2-1; the D gene is possibly TRBD2 (6 bases). The CDR3 spans 17 residues. The V and J ends lost 4 bases and 0 bases respectively, with 17 bases between them. From germline, CDR1 is SGHRS and CDR2 YFSETQ. CDR3 DNA: TGCGCCAGCAGCCAAAGACGGGGGTCGAGCTCCTACAATGAGCAGTTCTTC. Translated, it gives CASSQRRGSSSYNEQFF.

The V gene is TRBV29-1, the J gene TRBJ2-1, with 7 bases that match TRBD1. With V trimmed by 4 bases and J by 7 bases, 4 bases remained unmatched. In germline, CDR1 is SQVTM, CDR2 ANQGSEA. The CDR3 has 12 amino acids. For the CDR3, the DNA is TGCAGCGTTGGGGCAGGGGGAAATGAGCAGTTCTTC. It yields the protein CSVGAGGNEQFF.

This clonotype was seen more than once but under ten times. The J gene is TRBJ2-1, the V gene TRBV7-9, with 9 bases lining up with TRBD2. The CDR3 runs to 15 residues. Per germline, CDR1 SEHNR and CDR2 FQNEAQ (reference sequence). J was trimmed by 0 bases and V by 6 bases; bases with no gene match: 3. CDR3 in DNA: TGTGCCAGCAGGCTAGCGGGAATCTCCTACAATGAGCAGTTCTTC. Its protein is CASRLAGISYNEQFF.